A selection of T cell receptor beta chains follows, all from one sample in a study of shared clonotypes between healthy human individuals. Sequenced by immunoSEQ multiplex PCR; TCRdb stores in-frame clones only, minus some. Of about 2.1 million clones listed, just over 90% are singletons. Sample: naive CD8+ T cells from PBMCs. The receptors come from a man younger than 35 in good health. Some clones in this sample may be carry-over from other donors' samples. Both conserved end residues are part of each CDR3. The order of the fields is clone size, CDR3 length, J gene, D gene, V gene, CDR3 protein, CDR3 DNA. D genes are given only for firm matches. A clone size is listed for some rows: how often the clone was seen (once, few, many), or a class if it is expanded.

>few|13|TRBJ2-2|NA|TRBV27
CASSLSALGELFF
TGTGCCAGCAGTTTATCGGCGTTAGGGGAGCTGTTTTTT
>NA|16|TRBJ2-3|TRBD2|TRBV4-1
CASSQGVGRAADTQYF
TGCGCCAGCAGCCAAGGGGTCGGGAGGGCCGCGGATACGCAGTATTTT
>NA|14|TRBJ2-7|NA|TRBV7-9
CASSLAGGSYEQYF
TGTGCCAGCAGCTTAGCAGGGGGCTCCTACGAGCAGTACTTC
>NA|13|TRBJ2-1|NA|TRBV4-3
CASSLKVGGEQFF
TGCGCCAGCAGTCTGAAGGTCGGGGGTGAGCAGTTCTTC
>NA|12|TRBJ2-7|NA|TRBV7-9
CASSLAGTEQYF
TGTGCCAGCAGCTTGGCCGGGACAGAGCAGTACTTC
>NA|13|TRBJ1-2|NA|TRBV9
CASSSPAGDGYTF
TGTGCCAGCAGCTCCCCAGCGGGGGATGGCTACACCTTC
>NA|13|TRBJ2-7|NA|TRBV29-1
CSVSGARFYEQYF
TGCAGCGTATCGGGGGCAAGATTCTACGAGCAGTACTTC
>NA|12|TRBJ2-3|NA|TRBV27
CASSPSTDTQYF
TGTGCCAGCAGTCCGAGCACAGATACGCAGTATTTT
>NA|15|TRBJ1-4|NA|TRBV7-8
CASSLVGGVMNKLFF
TGTGCCAGCAGCCTAGTCGGGGGGGTAATGAATAAACTGTTTTTT
>once|15|TRBJ2-5|TRBD2|TRBV29-1
CSARPSSGDQETQYF
TGCAGCGCTCGACCTTCTAGCGGAGACCAAGAGACCCAGTACTTC
>few|14|TRBJ1-1|TRBD1|TRBV19
CASSIRQGSVEAFF
TGTGCCAGTAGTATACGACAGGGATCTGTTGAAGCTTTCTTT
>NA|13|TRBJ2-5|NA|TRBV28
CASSLRFQETQYF
TGTGCCAGCAGCCTCCGGTTCCAAGAGACCCAGTACTTC
>NA|15|TRBJ2-1|TRBD2|TRBV7-3
CASSVASGRADEQFF
TGTGCCAGCAGCGTAGCTAGCGGGAGGGCAGATGAGCAGTTCTTC
>NA|16|TRBJ2-3|TRBD2|TRBV7-2
CASSRWTSGRTDTQYF
TGTGCCAGCAGCCGCTGGACTAGCGGGAGGACAGATACGCAGTATTTT
>NA|14|TRBJ2-5|TRBD1|TRBV7-9
CASSFLGQGETQYF
TGTGCCAGCAGCTTCCTCGGACAGGGAGAGACCCAGTACTTC
>few|17|TRBJ1-5|NA|TRBV7-8
CASSPVHRDWSNQPQHF
TGTGCCAGCAGCCCTGTTCACCGGGACTGGAGCAATCAGCCCCAGCATTTT
>NA|17|TRBJ2-2|NA|TRBV4-3
CASSQDLVIRNTGELFF
TGCGCCAGCAGCCAAGATCTTGTTATAAGGAACACCGGGGAGCTGTTTTTT
>NA|14|TRBJ1-5|NA|TRBV19
CASSPFGAPGPQHF
TGTGCCAGTAGTCCTTTCGGCGCGCCTGGGCCCCAGCATTTT
>NA|17|TRBJ2-7|TRBD2|TRBV27
CASSLKIGLAGVYEQYF
TGTGCCAGCAGTTTAAAAATCGGACTAGCGGGAGTATACGAGCAGTACTTC
>NA|15|TRBJ1-3|NA|TRBV23-1
CASSHGADSGNTIYF
TGCGCCAGCAGTCATGGGGCAGACTCTGGAAACACCATATATTTT
>NA|10|TRBJ2-7|NA|TRBV29-1
CSVGAHEQYF
TGCAGCGTGGGGGCCCACGAGCAGTACTTC
>NA|14|TRBJ2-7|TRBD2|TRBV11-2
CASSLVGRGYEQYF
TGTGCCAGCAGCTTAGTCGGGAGGGGCTACGAGCAGTACTTC
>once|13|TRBJ2-1|NA|TRBV7-9
CASIRDVYNEQFF
TGTGCCAGCATTCGAGACGTTTACAATGAGCAGTTCTTC
>NA|13|TRBJ1-1|NA|TRBV28
CASSLFGGTEAFF
TGTGCCAGCAGTTTATTTGGAGGCACTGAAGCTTTCTTT
>NA|15|TRBJ2-7|NA|TRBV15
CATSRDGGRSYEQYF
TGTGCCACCAGCAGAGATGGGGGTCGGTCCTACGAGCAGTACTTC
>NA|14|TRBJ2-7|NA|TRBV27
CASSTGRGSYEQYF
TGTGCCAGCAGTACGGGACGGGGCTCCTACGAGCAGTACTTC
>NA|13|TRBJ2-7|NA|TRBV6-5
CASSYFKGYEQYF
TGTGCCAGCAGTTACTTTAAGGGGTACGAGCAGTACTTC
>once|14|TRBJ1-1|TRBD1|TRBV7-9
CASSSQDRNLEAFF
TGTGCCAGCAGCTCCCAGGACAGGAACTTGGAAGCTTTCTTT
>NA|19|TRBJ2-1|TRBD2|TRBV9
CASSYYPGETSGGRNEQFF
TGTGCCAGCAGCTACTATCCAGGAGAGACTAGCGGGGGGCGGAATGAGCAGTTCTTC
>NA|16|TRBJ2-3|TRBD2|TRBV9
CASSAIPGLVADTQYF
TGTGCCAGCAGCGCGATACCGGGACTAGTAGCAGATACGCAGTATTTT
>NA|15|TRBJ2-1|NA|TRBV6-4
CASSPGPVGYYEQFF
TGTGCCAGTAGTCCCGGTCCGGTCGGATACTATGAGCAGTTCTTC
>NA|17|TRBJ2-1|TRBD2|TRBV7-2
CASSFGLAGGPYNEQFF
TGTGCCAGCAGCTTTGGACTAGCGGGAGGGCCCTACAATGAGCAGTTCTTC
>NA|13|TRBJ1-4|NA|TRBV4-3
CASSRQSDEKLFF
TGCGCCAGCAGTAGGCAGAGCGATGAAAAACTGTTTTTT
>once|16|TRBJ1-5|NA|TRBV5-5
CASSLEAAIRTQPQHF
TGTGCCAGCAGCTTGGAGGCTGCGATTCGTACGCAGCCCCAGCATTTT
>many|15|TRBJ2-3|NA|TRBV9
CASSPVRTGTDTQYF
TGTGCCAGCAGCCCCGTACGAACGGGCACAGATACGCAGTATTTT
>NA|15|TRBJ1-1|TRBD1|TRBV28
CASSPLQGAEAEAFF
TGTGCCAGCAGTCCCTTACAGGGGGCTGAAGCTGAAGCTTTCTTT
>NA|17|TRBJ2-3|TRBD2|TRBV30
CAWSSPGLAAMMDTQYF
TGTGCCTGGAGTTCACCGGGACTAGCGGCTATGATGGATACGCAGTATTTT
>NA|12|TRBJ2-7|NA|TRBV11-2
CASSLRGDEQYF
TGTGCCAGCAGCTTACGTGGGGACGAGCAGTACTTC
>NA|13|TRBJ2-7|TRBD1|TRBV5-6
CASSPGTGPEQYF
TGTGCCAGCAGCCCCGGGACAGGCCCCGAGCAGTACTTC
>NA|14|TRBJ2-3|NA|TRBV18
CASSRRGGIDTQYF
TGTGCCAGCTCACGGAGAGGCGGGATAGATACGCAGTATTTT
>NA|14|TRBJ1-1|NA|TRBV28
CASSVQGGNTEAFF
TGTGCCAGCAGTGTACAGGGAGGGAACACTGAAGCTTTCTTT